The clone carrying this T cell receptor beta chain was seen only a few times. Cells were sorted from thawed PBMC rested overnight and stained with GMM-loaded CD1B tetramer, viability dye and anti-CD3. The CD1B tetramers carried C32 glucose monomycolate purified from Rhodococcus equi. This entry is derived from a study of T cells in tuberculosis. Trimming cost V 4 bases and J 0 bases, with 14 bases left between them. The V gene's germline CDR1 is SGHNT and CDR2 YYREEE (reference sequence). This CDR3 is 16 amino acids long. Measured with immunoSEQ multiplex PCR; TCRdb has only the in-frame clones, and not every one. Of tens of thousands of clones listed, roughly 90% are singletons.

The sequence derives from an adult woman with latent tuberculosis. Sequencing input: CD1b-GMM tetramer-negative cells sorted from PBMCs. The chain employs TRBV5-4 and TRBJ1-3; the D gene is possibly TRBD1 (5 bases). DNA for the CDR3: TGTGCCAGCAGCACATGGGACTCCGGCTCTGGAAACACCATATATTTT. Protein product: CASSTWDSGSGNTIYF.